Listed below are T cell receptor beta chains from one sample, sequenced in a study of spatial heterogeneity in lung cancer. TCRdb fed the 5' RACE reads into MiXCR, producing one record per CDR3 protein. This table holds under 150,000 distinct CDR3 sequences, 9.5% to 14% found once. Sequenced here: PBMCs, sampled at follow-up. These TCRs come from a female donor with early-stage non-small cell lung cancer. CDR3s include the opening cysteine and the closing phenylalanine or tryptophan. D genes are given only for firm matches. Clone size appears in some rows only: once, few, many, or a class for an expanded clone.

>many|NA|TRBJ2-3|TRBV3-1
CASSRGPRTDTQYF
TGTGCCAGCAGCCGCGGGCCCCGCACAGATACGCAGTATTTT
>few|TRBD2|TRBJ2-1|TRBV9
CASSGGGRTSGSRSYNEQFF
TGTGCCAGCAGCGGGGGAGGGAGGACTAGCGGGAGTCGCTCCTACAATGAGCAGTTCTTC
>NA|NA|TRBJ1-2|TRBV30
CAWRRDTVIYSGYTF
TGTGCCTGGAGGAGGGACACCGTAATTTATAGTGGCTACACCTTC
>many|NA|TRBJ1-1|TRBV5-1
CASSLLKDTEAFF
TGCGCCAGCAGCCTTCTGAAGGACACTGAAGCTTTCTTT
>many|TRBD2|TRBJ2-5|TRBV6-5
CASSYSRRSWLAGMERETQYF
TGTGCCAGCAGTTACTCGAGGAGATCCTGGCTAGCGGGAATGGAGAGAGAGACCCAGTACTTC
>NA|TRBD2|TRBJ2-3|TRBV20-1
CSARSPSGREGTDTQYF
TGCAGTGCTAGGAGTCCTAGCGGGAGGGAAGGGACAGATACGCAGTATTTT
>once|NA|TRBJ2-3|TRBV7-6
CASSSRPLPTDTQYF
TGTGCCAGCAGCTCTAGACCGCTCCCCACAGATACGCAGTATTTT
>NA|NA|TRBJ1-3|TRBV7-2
CASSLDRGNTIYF
TGTGCCAGCAGCTTAGATCGGGGAAACACCATATATTTT
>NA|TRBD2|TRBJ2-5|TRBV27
CASSFNPSGNQETQYF
TGTGCCAGCAGTTTCAACCCTAGCGGGAACCAAGAGACCCAGTACTTC
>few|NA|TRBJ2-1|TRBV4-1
CASSPWPGPNEQFF
TGCGCCAGCAGCCCATGGCCGGGGCCCAATGAGCAGTTCTTC
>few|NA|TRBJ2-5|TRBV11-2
CASSPPWETQYF
TGTGCCAGCAGCCCCCCATGGGAGACCCAGTACTTC
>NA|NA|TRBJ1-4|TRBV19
CASSVATVGGKLFF
TGTGCCAGTAGTGTCGCCACCGTGGGAGGAAAACTGTTTTTT
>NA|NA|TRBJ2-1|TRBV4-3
CASSQDSPLGVRGANEQFF
TGCGCCAGCAGCCAAGATTCTCCCTTAGGAGTTCGGGGGGCCAATGAGCAGTTCTTC
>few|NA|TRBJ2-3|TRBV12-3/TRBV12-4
CASTHGRAHTDTQYF
TGTGCCAGCACCCACGGGAGAGCCCACACAGATACGCAGTATTTT
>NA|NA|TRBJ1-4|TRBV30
CAWSRTAHEKLFF
TGTGCCTGGAGCCGGACAGCGCATGAAAAACTGTTTTTT
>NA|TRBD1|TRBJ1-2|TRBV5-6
CASSLQGVNYGYTF
TGTGCCAGCAGCTTGCAGGGGGTGAACTATGGCTACACCTTC
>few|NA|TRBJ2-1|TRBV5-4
CASSIDYLRRGSSYNEQSF
TGTGCCAGCAGCATAGACTATCTACGCCGGGGTAGCTCCTACAATGAGCAGTCCTTC
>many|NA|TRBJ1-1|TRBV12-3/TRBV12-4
CASSPGFTEAFF
TGTGCCAGCAGCCCAGGGTTCACTGAAGCTTTCTTT
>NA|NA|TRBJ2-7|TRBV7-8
CASSLVRLRSSYEQYF
TGTGCCAGCAGCTTAGTACGTCTTAGGAGCTCCTACGAGCAGTACTTC
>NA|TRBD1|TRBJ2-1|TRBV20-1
CSPGQGINEQFF
TGCAGTCCGGGACAGGGGATCAATGAGCAGTTCTTC
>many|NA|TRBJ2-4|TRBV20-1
CSASRLAKNIQYF
TGCAGTGCTAGTCGACTAGCCAAAAACATTCAGTACTTC
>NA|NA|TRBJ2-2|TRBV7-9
CASSSKGDSGELFF
TGTGCCAGCAGCTCAAAGGGGGATAGCGGGGAGCTGTTTTTT
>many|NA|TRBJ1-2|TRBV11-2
CASSTVTGAGYTF
TGTGCCAGCAGTACTGTGACGGGCGCGGGCTACACCTTC
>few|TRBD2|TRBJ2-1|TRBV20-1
CSARDPGRADYNEQFF
TGCAGTGCTAGAGATCCCGGGAGGGCCGACTACAATGAGCAGTTCTTC
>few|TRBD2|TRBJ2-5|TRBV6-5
CASSYTSGDQETQYF
TGTGCCAGCAGTTACACTAGCGGCGACCAAGAGACCCAGTACTTC
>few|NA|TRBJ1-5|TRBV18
CASSPEKTGQPQHF
TGTGCCAGCTCACCCGAAAAAACAGGGCAGCCCCAGCATTTT
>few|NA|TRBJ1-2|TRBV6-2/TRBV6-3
CASSYSQGVGANYGYTF
TGTGCCAGCAGTTACTCCCAGGGAGTCGGTGCTAACTATGGCTACACCTTC
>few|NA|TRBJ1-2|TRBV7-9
CASSLLHLTEGYTF
TGTGCCAGCAGCTTACTCCATTTGACAGAAGGCTACACCTTC
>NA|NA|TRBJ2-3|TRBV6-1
CASTGSLTDTQYF
TGTGCCAGCACCGGCTCCCTCACAGATACGCAGTATTTT
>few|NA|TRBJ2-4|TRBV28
CATKGSANIQYF
TGTGCCACAAAGGGGTCCGCGAACATTCAGTACTTC
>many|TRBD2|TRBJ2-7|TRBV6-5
CASSYLGLAGGPSYEQYF
TGTGCCAGCAGTTACCTCGGACTAGCGGGAGGGCCTTCCTACGAGCAGTACTTC
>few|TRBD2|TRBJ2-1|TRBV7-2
CASSFRAGGQFF
TGTGCCAGCAGCTTTAGGGCGGGAGGGCAGTTCTTC
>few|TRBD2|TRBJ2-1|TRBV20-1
CSAEGLAMHEQFF
TGCAGTGCTGAAGGACTAGCTATGCATGAGCAGTTCTTC
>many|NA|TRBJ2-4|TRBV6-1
CASSEARGTKNIQYF
TGTGCCAGCAGTGAAGCGCGGGGCACCAAAAACATTCAGTACTTC
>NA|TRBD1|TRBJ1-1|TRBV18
CASSTRTGNVNTEAFF
TGTGCCAGCTCAACACGGACAGGTAATGTGAACACTGAAGCTTTCTTT
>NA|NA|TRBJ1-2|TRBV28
CASSLSTGRGYTF
TGTGCCAGCAGTTTATCAACAGGGCGAGGCTACACCTTC
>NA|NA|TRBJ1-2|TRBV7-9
CASSFDSTYGYTF
TGTGCCAGCAGTTTCGACAGCACCTATGGCTACACCTTC
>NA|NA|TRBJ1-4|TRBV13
CASSRQTTNEKLFF
TGTGCCAGCAGCCGACAGACAACTAATGAAAAACTGTTTTTT
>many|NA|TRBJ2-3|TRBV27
CASSSIVVSDTQYF
TGTGCCAGCAGTTCAATAGTTGTCTCAGATACGCAGTATTTT
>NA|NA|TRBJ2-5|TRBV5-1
CASSLSGSRQETQYF
TGCGCCAGCAGTTTGAGCGGAAGCCGACAAGAGACCCAGTACTTC
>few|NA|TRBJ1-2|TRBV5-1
CASKEQGTNYGYTF
TGCGCCAGCAAAGAACAGGGCACTAACTATGGCTACACCTTC
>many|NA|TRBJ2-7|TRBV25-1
CASSESGLYEQYF
TGTGCCAGCAGTGAATCGGGATTATACGAGCAGTACTTC
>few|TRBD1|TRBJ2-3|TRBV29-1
CSVRQGHTDTQYF
TGCAGCGTTCGACAGGGGCACACAGATACGCAGTATTTT
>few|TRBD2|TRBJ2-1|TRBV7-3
CASSLKAASGYNEQFF
TGTGCCAGCAGCTTAAAGGCGGCTAGCGGATACAATGAGCAGTTCTTC
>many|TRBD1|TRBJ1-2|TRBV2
CASREGQSYGYTF
TGTGCCAGCAGAGAGGGACAGAGCTATGGCTACACCTTC
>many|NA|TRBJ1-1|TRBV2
CASSEALLNTEAFF
TGTGCCAGCAGTGAAGCGCTTCTGAACACTGAAGCTTTCTTT
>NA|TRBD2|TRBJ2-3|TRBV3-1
CASSQGAGVTDTQYF
TGTGCCAGCAGCCAAGGGGCGGGAGTCACAGATACGCAGTATTTT
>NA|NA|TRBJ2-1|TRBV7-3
CASSSQGYNEQFF
TGTGCCAGCAGCTCCCAGGGCTACAATGAGCAGTTCTTC
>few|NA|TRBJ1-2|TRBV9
CASREGSSIGYTF
TGTGCCAGCAGAGAGGGTTCGTCGATAGGCTACACCTTC
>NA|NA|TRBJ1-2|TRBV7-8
CASSRTRAYGYTF
TGTGCCAGCAGTCGGACACGGGCCTATGGCTACACCTTC
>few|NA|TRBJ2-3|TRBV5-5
CASSLRDTFVNTQYF
TGTGCCAGCAGCTTGCGGGACACATTTGTTAATACGCAGTATTTT
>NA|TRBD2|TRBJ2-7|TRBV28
CASSPMTSGSSYEQYF
TGTGCCAGCAGTCCGATGACTAGCGGGAGCTCCTACGAGCAGTACTTC
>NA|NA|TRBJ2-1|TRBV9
CASSVEWAYNEQFF
TGTGCCAGCAGCGTAGAATGGGCGTACAATGAGCAGTTCTTC
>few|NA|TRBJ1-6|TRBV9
CASSPEGSRLPNSPLHF
TGTGCCAGCAGCCCGGAGGGGTCCCGTCTGCCCAATTCACCCCTCCACTTT
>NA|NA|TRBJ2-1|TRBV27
CATSKQGLYNEQFF
TGTGCCACCAGTAAGCAGGGCCTCTACAATGAGCAGTTCTTC
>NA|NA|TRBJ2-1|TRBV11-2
CASSSVGAFYNEQFF
TGTGCCAGCAGCTCAGTAGGGGCCTTCTACAATGAGCAGTTCTTC
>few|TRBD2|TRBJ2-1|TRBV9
CASSVRDYLWGEQFF
TGTGCCAGCAGCGTAAGGGACTACCTGTGGGGTGAGCAGTTCTTC
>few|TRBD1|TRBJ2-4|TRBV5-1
CASSRAGQVAKNIQYF
TGCGCCAGCAGCCGAGCAGGACAGGTAGCCAAAAACATTCAGTACTTC
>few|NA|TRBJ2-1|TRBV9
CASSNGVNPSNEQFF
TGTGCCAGCAGCAACGGGGTGAATCCTTCCAATGAGCAGTTCTTC